This TCR beta chain came from a study of glioma-infiltrating T cells after dendritic cell vaccination. General study points: Higher pretreatment TIL content predicted longer progression-free time and survival.

In its sample, this clone was seen many times. Its cognate antigen is unknown. The CDR3 totals 16 residues. After removal of 6 bases from V and 2 bases from J, the junction contained 12 bases not matched to a gene. CDR1 is SGHDT, CDR2 YYEEEE, per germline. Described time point: after dendritic cell vaccination, including at tumor progression/relapse. Produced via immunoSEQ multiplex PCR; TCRdb's table is partial and in-frame only. Of some 58,000 clones detected, more than 70% appear once; the ten largest clones hold around 8.5%. The clonotype comes from a human donor with glioblastoma. Sequenced material: blood, taken after dendritic cell vaccination. V gene TRBV5-6 combines with J gene TRBJ2-7; 9 positions match TRBD1. CDR3 residues: CASTSAGQGTTYEQYF. CDR3 sequence (DNA): TGTGCCAGCACCTCTGCGGGACAGGGCACAACCTACGAGCAGTACTTC.